This T cell receptor (beta chain) was captured by sequencing in a study of shared clonotypes between healthy human individuals. This CDR3 is built from 13 residues. V trimming: 10 bases; J trimming: 9 bases; junction bases outside the gene matches: 7. Per the germline V gene, CDR1 is MNHNS and CDR2 is SASEGT. Naive CD8 isolation took CD45RO-negative cells positively selected for CCR7 and excluded terminally differentiated effector memory CD45RA+ cells. To note about this clone: The antigen is not known.

Each subset's genomic DNA was split evenly across several immunoSEQ plates. Sequencing was performed with immunoSEQ multiplex PCR; in TCRdb, only in-frame clones are kept and a portion is missing. Of 600,000 or so clones in the sample, 95% to 98% are singletons; the top ten hold 0.3%. Study-level points and caveats: Clonotype sharing across donors was expected to vary with sequencing depth.

This TCR was recovered from a man under 40 in good health. Sequenced: naive CD8+ T cells sorted from blood. This chain joins TRBV6-1 and TRBJ2-1; 12 positions match TRBD1. CDR3 coding DNA: TGTGCCACATGGGACAGGGGGCTGGTTGAGCAGTTCTTC. Protein: CATWDRGLVEQFF.